The 28 T cell receptor beta chains listed next were all sequenced from one sample in a study of shared clonotypes between healthy human individuals. Clones were sequenced by immunoSEQ multiplex PCR, and TCRdb holds only the in-frame ones, with some missing. In the table there are 550,000 to 700,000 clones, 60% to 75% of which are singletons. Material: memory CD4+ T cells sorted from blood. The subset was: CD45RA-negative fraction. The receptor source for this set is a woman in her twenties or thirties in good health.

To note about this clone: At one end the junction does not follow the germline gene, possibly because of a read error. The CDR3 DNA follows: TGCGCCAGCAGCTCCGAATCCGGGCCTAGTGGGGTCTTC. Translated, it gives CASSSESGPSGVF. The chain carries TRBV5-1 and TRBJ2-1; D gene uncertain. Germline V CDR1 and CDR2: SGHRS, YFSETQ. The CDR3 length is 13 residues.

In regard to this clone: Other nucleotide sequences from this sample produce the same CDR3. CDR3 nucleotides: TGCGCCAGCAGCTTGGTGCTAGAAGAGACCCAGTACTTC. Translation: CASSLVLEETQYF. V usage is TRBV5-1 and J usage is TRBJ2-5; D call uncertain. CDR3 size: 13 residues. From germline, CDR1 is SGHRS and CDR2 YFSETQ. The V gene lost 0 bases and the J gene lost 3 bases, with 6 bases spanning the gap.

The chain links TRBV19 to TRBJ1-5; D not certain. From germline, CDR1 is LNHDA and CDR2 SQIVND (reference sequence). This CDR3 spans 15 amino acids. V was shortened by 7 bases and J by 3 bases, with 16 bases between the two germline ends. CDR3 in DNA: TGTGCCAGTACCACGACAAATACTCTCAATCAGCCCCAGCATTTT. It translates to CASTTTNTLNQPQHF.

This chain connects TRBV7-2 to TRBJ2-7, with 15 bases fitting TRBD2. The CDR3 is 16 amino acids. V dropped 4 bases and J dropped 2; count of bases not matched to a gene: 3. Germline V gene data show CDR1 as SGHTA and CDR2 as FQGNSA. The CDR3 sequence is CASSSWTSGRAYEQYF. The CDR3 DNA sequence: TGTGCCAGCAGCTCCTGGACTAGCGGGAGGGCCTACGAGCAGTACTTC.

There are a few counts of this clone. The rearrangement uses TRBV27 and TRBJ2-5; D gene ambiguous. The V gene lost 3 bases and the J gene lost 4 bases, with 15 bases spanning the gap. Germline V CDR1 and CDR2: MNHEY, SMNVEV (reference sequence). The CDR3 has 15 residues. CDR3 bases: TGTGCCAGCAGTTTTTATCTTGATAGAGCAGAGACCCAGTACTTC. Its protein product is CASSFYLDRAETQYF.

The chain recombines TRBV29-1 with TRBJ2-1; TRBD2 agrees at 8 bases. There are 11 residues in the CDR3. The junction had 7 bases not matched to a gene; V was cut back by 6 bases and J by 12 bases. Germline loops: CDR1 SQVTM, CDR2 ANQGSEA. For the CDR3, the DNA is TGCAGCGTGGGCACTAGCGGATGGCAGTTCTTC. It yields the protein CSVGTSGWQFF.

This chain uses TRBV11-2 with TRBJ1-2; D ambiguous. The CDR3 runs to 15 residues. Germline V lookup: CDR1 SGHAT, CDR2 FQNNGV. V was trimmed by 4 bases and J by 7 bases, leaving 19 bases between them. CDR3 residues: CASSSPREKGFGYTF. The CDR3 bases are TGTGCCAGCAGCTCCCCCCGGGAGAAGGGTTTTGGCTACACCTTC. The full variable domain, its missing parts supplied by reference TRBV11-2 and TRBJ1-2, is EAGVAQSPRYKIIEKRQSVAFWCNPISGHATLYWYQQILGQGPKLLIQFQNNGVVDDSQLPKDRFSAERLKGVDSTLKIQPAKLEDSAVYLCASSSPREKGFGYTFGSGTRLTVV.

This clone was detected only once. The V gene is TRBV28, the J gene TRBJ1-5; D is ambiguous. The CDR3 extends over 17 amino acids. Germline CDR1 MDHEN, CDR2 SYDVKM. The V end lost 3 bases, the J end lost 0 bases, and 15 bases lay between the germline ends. CDR3 region: CASSFSIELYSNQPQHF. The CDR3 bases are TGTGCCAGCAGTTTTTCCATAGAACTATATAGCAATCAGCCCCAGCATTTT.

The chain recombines TRBV6-6 with TRBJ2-1, with 10 nucleotides matching TRBD1. The germline CDR1 and CDR2 sequences are MNHNY and SVGAGI (reference sequence). The CDR3 extends over 14 amino acids. V lost 5 bases and J lost 7; bases outside the gene matches: 5. The CDR3 DNA follows: TGTGCCAGCAGTCGACAGGGGGCTTTGAATGAGCAGTTCTTC. This encodes CASSRQGALNEQFF.

This chain uses TRBV28 with TRBJ2-2; TRBD2 aligns across 13 bases. Losses at the gene ends were 2 bases for V and 7 bases for J; bases not matched to a gene: 10. The CDR3 consists of 18 residues. Germline assignment: CDR1 MDHEN and CDR2 SYDVKM. The CDR3 loop is CASSLITSGRAVDGELFF. The CDR3 DNA follows: TGTGCCAGCAGTTTAATCACTAGCGGGAGGGCCGTGGACGGGGAGCTGTTTTTT.

This chain connects TRBV6-5 to TRBJ2-1; unclear D gene. Germline assignment: CDR1 MNHEY and CDR2 SVGAGI. Trimming pared 7 bases from V and 5 bases from J, leaving 6 bases between. There are 11 residues in the CDR3. The CDR3 DNA is TGTGCCAGCATCGACCACAATGAGCAGTTCTTC. It codes for CASIDHNEQFF.

The chain has TRBV7-9 and TRBJ1-4; D remains unclear. V lost 2 bases and J lost 2, with 12 bases in between. Germline values: CDR1 SEHNR, CDR2 FQNEAQ (reference sequence). The CDR3 length is 16 residues. Here the CDR3 reads CASSLMNIGTNEKLFF. Here the CDR3 DNA reads TGTGCCAGCAGCTTAATGAACATTGGGACTAATGAAAAACTGTTTTTT.

This clone was recorded only once. The chain couples TRBV28 to TRBJ2-3; TRBD2 matches 12 bases. This CDR3 has 15 amino acids. Unmatched junction bases numbered 4, after V lost 2 bases and J lost 7 bases. Germline V CDR1 and CDR2: MDHEN, SYDVKM. CDR3 amino acids: CASSLLAGGGNTQYF. The CDR3 DNA reads as TGTGCCAGCAGTTTACTAGCGGGAGGGGGAAATACGCAGTATTTT.

This chain links TRBV6-1 with TRBJ1-4, with D maybe TRBD1 (6 bases). The CDR3 consists of 19 residues. Deletions cut 1 base from V and 7 bases from J, with 25 bases between. CDR1 MNHNS and CDR2 SASEGT come from the germline V gene. The CDR3 reads CASSEVLGRGGGGGEKLFF. DNA for the CDR3: TGTGCCAGCAGTGAAGTGTTGGGCAGGGGCGGCGGGGGAGGTGAAAAACTGTTTTTT.

The V call is TRBV4-1, the J call TRBJ1-1, with D possibly matching TRBD1 (6 bases). The CDR3 spans 17 residues. V dropped 4 bases and J dropped 5 bases, with 23 bases sitting between them. Germline V gene lookup returns CDR1 MGHRA and CDR2 YSYEKL. The DNA of the CDR3 is TGCGCCAGCAGCCGCTGGAGGGGGGCGCGAGCAGGAACTGAAGCTTTCTTT. Translated: CASSRWRGARAGTEAFF.

The CDR3 loop is CASSLTTGQVNNEQFF. Here the CDR3 DNA reads TGTGCCAGCAGCTTAACAACGGGACAGGTCAACAATGAGCAGTTCTTC. The V and J genes are TRBV7-8 and TRBJ2-1; 8 bases line up with TRBD1. The germline V gene encodes CDR1 SGHVS and CDR2 FQNEAQ. V lost 2 bases to trimming and J lost 5 bases; unmatched junction nucleotides: 8. The CDR3 is made up of 16 amino acids. Full variable domain (rest looked up from reference TRBV7-8 and TRBJ2-1): GAGVSQSPRYKVAKRGQDVALRCDPISGHVSLFWYQQALGQGPEFLTYFQNEAQLDKSGLPSDRFFAERPEGSVSTLKIQRTQQEDSAVYLCASSLTTGQVNNEQFFGPGTRLTVL.

The CDR3 sequence: CASSEGRSTKEQFF. For the CDR3, the DNA is TGTGCCAGCAGTGAGGGACGCTCGACCAAGGAGCAGTTCTTC. J is TRBJ2-1 and V is TRBV2; D could derive from TRBD1 or TRBD2 (5 bases each). The V end lost 3 bases, the J end lost 10 bases, and 16 bases lay between the germline ends. Looked up from germline, CDR1 is SNHLY and CDR2 is FYNNEI. The CDR3 runs to 14 residues.

This clone was counted between two and nine times. The genes are TRBV6-6 and TRBJ2-2; D not resolved. V gave up 5 bases and J gave up 1 base, with 8 bases separating them. CDR3 length: 14 residues. Germline-derived CDR1 and CDR2 are MNHNY and SVGAGI (reference sequence). This CDR3 reads CASSPELNTGELFF. Written as DNA, the CDR3 is TGTGCCAGCAGTCCAGAACTGAACACCGGGGAGCTGTTTTTT.

The chain carries TRBV7-3 and TRBJ2-5, with D possibly TRBD1 on 6 matching bases. CDR3 length: 19 residues. Trimming shortened V by 1 base and J by 0 bases, and 21 bases separated the two germline ends. Germline CDR1 is SGHTA and CDR2 is FQGTGA. CDR3 loop: CASSLNPLTWTANQETQYF. The CDR3 nucleotides read TGTGCCAGCAGCTTAAATCCACTTACATGGACAGCCAACCAAGAGACCCAGTACTTC.

The chain couples TRBV7-2 to TRBJ2-5, with TRBD1 matching over 7 bases. The CDR3 spans 15 residues. The V and J ends lost 5 bases and 5 bases, in that order; junction bases with no gene match: 11. Germline CDR1 and CDR2: SGHTA and FQGNSA. The CDR3 coding sequence is TGTGCCAGCAGCCTCTCCCAGGGGGTGGTCGAGACCCAGTACTTC. Translated: CASSLSQGVVETQYF.

This clone was seen only once. The chain uses TRBV5-1 and TRBJ2-7; D may be TRBD1 or TRBD2 (6 bases each). CDR3 size: 12 residues. Trimming took off 4 bases at V and 6 bases at J, with 11 bases between the two ends. Germline lookup yields CDR1 SGHRS and CDR2 YFSETQ. The DNA for the CDR3 is TGCGCCAGCAGCCCGGGGGCGGGCGAGCAGTACTTC. It translates to CASSPGAGEQYF.

Regarding this clone: A single base is all that separates this from a far larger clone, so a read error is likely. The V call is TRBV11-3, the J call TRBJ2-7; D might be TRBD1 or TRBD2, each matching 5 bases. Germline values: CDR1 SGHNT, CDR2 YENEEA. The length of the CDR3 is 12 residues. V shed 5 bases and J shed 5 bases, with 10 bases lying between them. CDR3 bases: TGTGCCAGCAGCCCCGGGACCAACGAGCAGTACTTC. Its protein product is CASSPGTNEQYF.

The gene calls are TRBV4-2 and TRBJ2-7, with 9 bases fitting TRBD1. The V gene end was trimmed by 4 bases and the J gene end by 1 base; junction bases not matched to a gene: 2. This CDR3 contains 14 residues. Germline V gives CDR1 LGHNA, CDR2 YNFKEQ. CDR3 amino acids: CASSPGQGSYEQYF. The CDR3 DNA sequence: TGTGCCAGCAGCCCGGGACAGGGTTCCTACGAGCAGTACTTC.

The rearrangement uses TRBV2 and TRBJ2-3; perhaps TRBD2 as D (5 bases). From germline, CDR1 is SNHLY and CDR2 FYNNEI. CDR3 length equals 14 residues. V gave up 4 bases and J gave up 1 base, with 9 bases separating them. Here the CDR3 DNA reads TGTGCCAGCAGTGGGCCCGGGGGCACAGATACGCAGTATTTT. It specifies CASSGPGGTDTQYF.

The gene calls are TRBV13 and TRBJ1-1, with a possible D match to TRBD1 (5 bases). Germline assignment: CDR1 PRHDT and CDR2 FYEKMQ (reference sequence). Trimming took off 0 bases at V and 7 bases at J, with 21 bases between the two ends. The CDR3 is 17 amino acids. The CDR3 nucleotides read TGTGCCAGCAGCTTAGGCCTAAGTCTCGCCCCCCAGGGTGAAGCTTTCTTT. It specifies CASSLGLSLAPQGEAFF.

This clone was detected only once. The rearrangement uses TRBV2 and TRBJ2-5; D unresolved. V lost 7 bases to trimming and J lost 1 base, with 13 bases between them. Per the germline V gene, CDR1 is SNHLY and CDR2 is FYNNEI. The CDR3 length is 14 residues. CDR3 sequence (DNA): TGTGCCAGCACCAAGGAACAGATCCAAGAGACCCAGTACTTC. Amino acids: CASTKEQIQETQYF.

The V gene is TRBV6-5, the J gene TRBJ2-1; D remains ambiguous. The V gene lost 0 bases and the J gene lost 6 bases, with 12 bases spanning the gap. The CDR3 totals 15 residues. CDR1 is MNHEY, CDR2 SVGAGI, per germline. This CDR3 reads CASSYSTAGPNEQFF. The DNA for the CDR3 is TGTGCCAGCAGTTACTCGACGGCAGGTCCCAATGAGCAGTTCTTC.

The chain recombines TRBV11-2 with TRBJ2-5; the D gene is possibly TRBD2 (5 bases). Trimming pared 3 bases from V and 3 bases from J, leaving 8 bases between. This CDR3 comprises 13 residues. CDR1 and CDR2 from the germline V gene are SGHAT and FQNNGV. This chain's CDR3 is CASSFGDEETQYF. CDR3 coding DNA: TGTGCCAGCAGCTTCGGGGATGAAGAGACCCAGTACTTC.